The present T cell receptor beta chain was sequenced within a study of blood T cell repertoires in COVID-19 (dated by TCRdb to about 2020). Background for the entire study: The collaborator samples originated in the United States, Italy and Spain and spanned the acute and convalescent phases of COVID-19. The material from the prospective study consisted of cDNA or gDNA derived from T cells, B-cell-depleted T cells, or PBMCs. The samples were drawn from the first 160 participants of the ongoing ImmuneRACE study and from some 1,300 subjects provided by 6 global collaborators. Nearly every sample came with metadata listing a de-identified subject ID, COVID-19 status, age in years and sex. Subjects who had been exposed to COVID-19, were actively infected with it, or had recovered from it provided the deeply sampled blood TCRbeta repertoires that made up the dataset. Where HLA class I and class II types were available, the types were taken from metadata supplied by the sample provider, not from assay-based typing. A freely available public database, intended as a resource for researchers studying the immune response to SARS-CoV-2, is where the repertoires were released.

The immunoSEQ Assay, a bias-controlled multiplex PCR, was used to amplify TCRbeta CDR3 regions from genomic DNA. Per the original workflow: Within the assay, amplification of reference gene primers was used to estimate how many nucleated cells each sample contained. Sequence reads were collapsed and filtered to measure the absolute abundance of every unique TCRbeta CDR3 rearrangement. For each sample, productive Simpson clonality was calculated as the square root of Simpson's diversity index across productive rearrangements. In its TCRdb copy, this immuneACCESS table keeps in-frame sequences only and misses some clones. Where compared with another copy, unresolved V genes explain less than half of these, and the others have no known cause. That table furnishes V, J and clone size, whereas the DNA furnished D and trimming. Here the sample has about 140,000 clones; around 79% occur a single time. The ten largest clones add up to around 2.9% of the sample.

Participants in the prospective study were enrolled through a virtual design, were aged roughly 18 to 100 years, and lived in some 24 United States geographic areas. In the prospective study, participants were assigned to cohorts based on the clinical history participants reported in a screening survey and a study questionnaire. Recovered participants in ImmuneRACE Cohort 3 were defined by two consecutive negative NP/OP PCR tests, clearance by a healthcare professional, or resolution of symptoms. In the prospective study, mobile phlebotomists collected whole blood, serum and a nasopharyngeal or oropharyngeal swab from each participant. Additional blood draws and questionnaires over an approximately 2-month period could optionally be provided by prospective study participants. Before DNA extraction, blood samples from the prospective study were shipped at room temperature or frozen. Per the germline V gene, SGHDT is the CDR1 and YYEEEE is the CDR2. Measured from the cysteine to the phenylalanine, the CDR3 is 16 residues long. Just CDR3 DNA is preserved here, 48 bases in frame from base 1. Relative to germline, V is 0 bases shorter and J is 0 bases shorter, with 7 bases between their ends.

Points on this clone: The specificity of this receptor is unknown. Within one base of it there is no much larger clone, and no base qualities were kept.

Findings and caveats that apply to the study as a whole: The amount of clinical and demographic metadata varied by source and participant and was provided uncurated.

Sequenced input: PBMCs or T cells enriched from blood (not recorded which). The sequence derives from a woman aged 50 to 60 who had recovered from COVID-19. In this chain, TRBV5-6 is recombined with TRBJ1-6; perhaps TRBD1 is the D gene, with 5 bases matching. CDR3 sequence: CASSLETGSYNSPLHF. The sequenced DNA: TGTGCCAGCAGCTTGGAAACAGGCTCCTATAATTCACCCCTCCACTTT.